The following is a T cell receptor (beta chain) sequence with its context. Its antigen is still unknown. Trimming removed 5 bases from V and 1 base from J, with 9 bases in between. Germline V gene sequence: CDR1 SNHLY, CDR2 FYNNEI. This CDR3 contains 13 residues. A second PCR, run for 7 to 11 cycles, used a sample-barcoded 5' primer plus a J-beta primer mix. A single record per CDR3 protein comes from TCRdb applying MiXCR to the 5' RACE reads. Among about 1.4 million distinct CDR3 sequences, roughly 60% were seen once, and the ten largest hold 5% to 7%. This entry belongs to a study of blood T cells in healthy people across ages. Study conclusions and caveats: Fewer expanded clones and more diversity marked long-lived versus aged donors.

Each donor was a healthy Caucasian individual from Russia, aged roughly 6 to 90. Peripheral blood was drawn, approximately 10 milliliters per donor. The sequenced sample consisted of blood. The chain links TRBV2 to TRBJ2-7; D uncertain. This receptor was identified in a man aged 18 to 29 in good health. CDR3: CASSKTLSYEQYF. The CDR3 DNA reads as TGTGCCAGCAGTAAGACACTTTCCTACGAGCAGTACTTC.